This entry lists 28 T cell receptor beta chains sequenced from one sample in a study of ipilimumab plus nivolumab after autologous stem cell transplantation. Here immunoSEQ multiplex PCR was the method, and the copy in TCRdb shows in-frame clones only, minus some. This sample yields some 17,000 clones, of which roughly 79% are seen a single time; roughly 10% belongs to the top ten. The sample in question was PBMCs, obtained in a trial of ipilimumab plus nivolumab as post-transplant consolidation. Source of these receptors: a male donor with diffuse large B-cell lymphoma.

The CDR3 protein is CASSRDTAGYGYTF. CDR3 nucleotides: TGTGCCAGCAGCCGGGACACCGCCGGCTATGGCTACACCTTC. The rearrangement uses TRBV9 and TRBJ1-2; a possible D gene is TRBD1 (6 bases). CDR3 length equals 14 residues. Trimming stripped 4 bases from V and 4 bases from J, with 14 bases between. Per the germline V gene, CDR1 is SGDLS and CDR2 is YYNGEE.

The chain recombines TRBV7-8 with TRBJ1-3; D gene uncertain. The CDR3 loop spans 13 amino acids. Per the germline V gene, CDR1 is SGHVS and CDR2 is FQNEAQ. V was trimmed by 5 bases and J by 2 bases, leaving 7 bases between them. CDR3 sequence reads: CASSPGPGNTIYF. CDR3 sequence (DNA): TGTGCCAGCAGCCCCGGACCTGGAAACACCATATATTTT.

The chain couples TRBV7-9 to TRBJ1-1, with a possible D match to TRBD1 (5 bases). The germline V gene encodes CDR1 SEHNR and CDR2 FQNEAQ (reference sequence). The germline V and J ends were trimmed by 4 bases and 7 bases, with 16 bases remaining between them. This CDR3 has 14 amino acids. The CDR3 spells CASSWAGGGSEAFF. CDR3 nucleotide sequence: TGTGCCAGCAGCTGGGCCGGCGGGGGAAGTGAAGCTTTCTTT.

CDR3 DNA: TGTGCCAGCAGCTACGAACCGGGACTAGCGGGGGTTAAGACCCAGTACTTC. This gives the protein CASSYEPGLAGVKTQYF. The V call is TRBV7-2, the J call TRBJ2-5; 14 bases align to TRBD2. The CDR3 runs to 17 residues. The trim removed 4 bases at V and 6 bases at J, leaving 10 bases unmatched. CDR1 SGHTA and CDR2 FQGNSA come from the germline V gene.

The chain joins TRBV7-8 to TRBJ2-5; D unresolved. The V and J ends lost 3 bases and 3 bases respectively, with 11 bases between them. Germline V gene lookup returns CDR1 SGHVS and CDR2 FQNEAQ. This CDR3 has 14 residues. CDR3 sequence (DNA): TGTGCCAGCAGCTTGGTTGAAACCGAAGAGACCCAGTACTTC. It specifies CASSLVETEETQYF.

This chain links TRBV5-1 with TRBJ2-6, with D tentatively TRBD1 or TRBD2 (7 bases each). Trimming removed 0 bases from V and 4 bases from J, with 20 bases in between. Germline values: CDR1 SGHRS, CDR2 YFSETQ. The CDR3 extends over 19 amino acids. This chain's CDR3 is CASSLGTGGRGPGANVLTF. The CDR3 DNA follows: TGCGCCAGCAGCTTGGGAACCGGGGGGAGGGGGCCAGGGGCCAACGTCCTGACTTTC.

V and J are TRBV5-1 and TRBJ1-1; possibly TRBD1 for D (6 bases). The CDR3 totals 15 residues. The V end lost 3 bases, the J end lost 0 bases, and 12 bases lay between the germline ends. Germline CDR1 reads SGHRS; CDR2 reads YFSETQ. The CDR3 sequence: CASSSSQGMNTEAFF. CDR3 bases: TGCGCCAGCAGCTCTTCGCAGGGGATGAACACTGAAGCTTTCTTT.

This rearrangement joins TRBV7-9 to TRBJ2-7; D possibly corresponds to TRBD1 (8 bases). CDR3 length: 16 residues. Looked up from germline, CDR1 is SEHNR and CDR2 is FQNEAQ (reference sequence). V was clipped by 3 bases and J by 1 base, with 16 bases between them. The CDR3 spells CASSLVGQGGSYEQYF. The CDR3 coding sequence is TGTGCCAGCAGCTTGGTAGGACAGGGAGGGTCCTACGAGCAGTACTTC.

This clone was picked up a small number of times. J is TRBJ2-3 and V is TRBV5-6; tentative D call: TRBD2 (7 bases). Germline V lookup: CDR1 SGHDT, CDR2 YYEEEE. V gave up 0 bases and J gave up 4 bases, with 12 bases separating them. This CDR3 contains 15 residues. CDR3 sequence (DNA): TGTGCCAGCAGCTTGGGTGGGGGGGCCGCAGATACGCAGTATTTT. The encoded protein is CASSLGGGAADTQYF.

The rearrangement links TRBV2 to TRBJ2-3, with TRBD2 matching 8 bases. CDR1 is SNHLY, CDR2 FYNNEI, per germline. This CDR3 is built from 13 residues. The V and J ends lost 9 bases and 5 bases, in that order; junction bases with no gene match: 7. CDR3 region: CASHGGAGDTQYF. CDR3 coding DNA: TGTGCCAGTCACGGGGGGGCCGGAGATACGCAGTATTTT.

The chain joins TRBV6-5 to TRBJ1-6; TRBD1 might be the D (6 bases). The germline CDR1 and CDR2 sequences are MNHEY and SVGAGI. This CDR3 has 15 amino acids. Trimming pared 6 bases from V and 5 bases from J, leaving 14 bases between. The CDR3 reads CASSWTEQNNSPLHF. The CDR3, as DNA: TGTGCCAGCAGCTGGACAGAGCAAAATAATTCACCCCTCCACTTT.

The chain recombines TRBV9 with TRBJ2-2; 8 nucleotides match TRBD2. The V segment lost 3 bases and the J segment 0 bases; nucleotides outside the gene matches: 4. Germline CDR1 reads SGDLS; CDR2 reads YYNGEE. The length of the CDR3 is 16 residues. CDR3 in amino acids: CASSGGTRANTGELFF. In DNA, the CDR3 is TGTGCCAGCAGCGGCGGGACTAGGGCGAACACCGGGGAGCTGTTTTTT.

Only one count was recorded for this clone. This chain connects TRBV6-1 to TRBJ2-7; TRBD1 matches at 7 bases. V lost 4 bases and J lost 0; bases outside the gene matches: 6. Germline CDR1 and CDR2: MNHNS and SASEGT. The CDR3 has 15 residues. The CDR3 DNA reads as TGTGCCAGCAGTGGTACGGGACAGTACTCCTACGAGCAGTACTTC. It encodes CASSGTGQYSYEQYF.

The chain couples TRBV19 to TRBJ1-2; the D is unclear. Deletions cut 7 bases from V and 7 bases from J, with 19 bases between. The CDR3 extends over 14 amino acids. Germline CDR1 is LNHDA and CDR2 is SQIVND (reference sequence). The CDR3 coding sequence is TGTGCCAGTACCATGGACTGGGGAGCAGGTGGCTACACCTTC. It is translated as CASTMDWGAGGYTF.

This clone was observed once. This rearrangement joins TRBV7-2 to TRBJ2-2, with 11 nucleotides matching TRBD2. V shed 2 bases and J 5 bases; nucleotides not matched to a gene: 1. The length of the CDR3 is 15 residues. Germline V gives CDR1 SGHTA, CDR2 FQGNSA. This CDR3 reads CASSLIAGGTGELFF. CDR3 in DNA: TGTGCCAGCAGCTTAATAGCGGGGGGGACCGGGGAGCTGTTTTTT.

V and J are TRBV4-2 and TRBJ1-1, with D possibly TRBD1 on 5 matching bases. The CDR3 has 14 amino acids. V gave up 0 bases and J gave up 6 bases, with 11 bases separating them. CDR1 and CDR2 (germline): LGHNA, YNFKEQ. The CDR3 here is CASSQDYGGAEAFF. As DNA, the CDR3 is TGTGCCAGCAGCCAAGACTACGGGGGGGCTGAAGCTTTCTTT.

This rearrangement joins TRBV27 to TRBJ2-1, with D perhaps TRBD1 or TRBD2 (5 bases each). The V end was cut by 5 bases, the J end by 3 bases, with 11 bases between. The CDR3 sequence is 14 residues long. From germline, CDR1 is MNHEY and CDR2 SMNVEV (reference sequence). The CDR3 sequence is CASSPPGSYNEQFF. The CDR3 nucleotides are TGTGCCAGCAGTCCTCCAGGGAGCTACAATGAGCAGTTCTTC.

V usage is TRBV19 and J usage is TRBJ2-1; 10 nucleotides match TRBD2. CDR1 is LNHDA, CDR2 SQIVND, per germline (reference sequence). The CDR3 totals 14 residues. Trimming removed 6 bases from V and 8 bases from J; junction bases left unmatched: 7. CDR3 residues: CASRPAGGRDEQFF. The DNA for the CDR3 is TGTGCCAGTAGGCCAGCGGGGGGGCGGGATGAGCAGTTCTTC.

This clone is a singleton in its sample. The chain joins TRBV11-2 to TRBJ1-3; no reliable D call. V shed 6 bases and J shed 1 base, with 10 bases lying between them. The V gene's germline CDR1 is SGHAT and CDR2 FQNNGV. The CDR3 length is 14 residues. Written as DNA, the CDR3 is TGTGCCAGCAGGCCAATGGGTTCTGGAAACACCATATATTTT. It codes for CASRPMGSGNTIYF.

CDR3 DNA sequence: TGTGCCAGCTCACCGACTGGACAGCTCCGGGTCAATCAGCCCCAGCATTTT. This translates into CASSPTGQLRVNQPQHF. The chain has TRBV18 and TRBJ1-5, with a possible D match to TRBD1 (6 bases). Germline CDR1 and CDR2: KGHSH and LQKENI. Trimming removed 3 bases at V and 3 bases at J, with 18 bases between. The CDR3 consists of 17 residues.

V gene TRBV4-1 combines with J gene TRBJ2-7, with 10 bases identical to TRBD1. The V and J ends lost 6 bases and 2 bases, in that order; junction bases with no gene match: 4. The germline CDR1 and CDR2 sequences are MGHRA and YSYEKL. CDR3 length: 14 amino acids. CDR3 coding DNA: TGCGCCAGCAGTATAGGACAGGGGGCCTACGAGCAGTACTTC. Protein product: CASSIGQGAYEQYF.

There are a few counts of this clone. This chain connects TRBV2 to TRBJ2-5; the match to TRBD2 covers 7 bases. Per the germline V gene, CDR1 is SNHLY and CDR2 is FYNNEI. The V gene end was trimmed by 5 bases and the J gene end by 2 bases; junction bases not matched to a gene: 14. The CDR3 runs to 17 residues. The CDR3: CASSFRLRDYLQETQYF. CDR3 nucleotides: TGTGCCAGCAGTTTTCGACTCCGGGACTATCTACAAGAGACCCAGTACTTC.

This chain uses TRBV5-8 with TRBJ1-4; D gene ambiguous. The CDR3 has 14 residues. Trimming cost V 3 bases and J 8 bases, with 14 bases left between them. Per germline, CDR1 SGHTS and CDR2 YDEGEE. The CDR3 bases are TGTGCCAGCAGCTCGACACCATGGGAGGAAAAACTGTTTTTT. This encodes CASSSTPWEEKLFF. Together with reference TRBV5-8 and TRBJ1-4, the CDR3 gives the full variable domain: EAGVTQSPTHLIKTRGQQATLRCSPISGHTSVYWYQQALGLGLQFLLWYDEGEERNRGNFPPRFSGRQFPNYSSELNVNALELEDSALYLCASSSTPWEEKLFFGSGTQLSVL.

Details on this clone: Within the sample, other DNA sequences also encode this same CDR3. In nucleotides, the CDR3 is TGTGCCAGCAGCTCAGCGTCCTACGAGCAGTACTTC. It translates to CASSSASYEQYF. The chain couples TRBV5-5 to TRBJ2-7; D unclear. The CDR3 length is 12 residues. Between the trimmed V and J ends, which lost 3 bases and 1 base, there was a span of 5 bases. The V gene's germline CDR1 is SGHKS and CDR2 YYEKEE (reference sequence). Using reference TRBV5-5 and TRBJ2-7 for the parts outside the CDR3, the full variable domain is DAGVTQSPTHLIKTRGQQVTLRCSPISGHKSVSWYQQVLGQGPQFIFQYYEKEERGRGNFPDRFSARQFPNYSSELNVNALLLGDSALYLCASSSASYEQYFGPGTRLTVT.

This clone has only a few counts. CDR3 DNA: TGCGCCAGCAGCCAAGATGGCAGGGCGGGCGCTGAAGCTTTCTTT. It yields the protein CASSQDGRAGAEAFF. The J gene is TRBJ1-1, the V gene TRBV4-1, with D tentatively TRBD1 (5 bases). With 0 bases removed from V and 6 bases from J, the gap between germline ends came to 14 bases. The germline CDR1 and CDR2 sequences are MGHRA and YSYEKL. This CDR3 contains 15 residues.

The chain combines TRBV23-1 with TRBJ1-2, with D possibly TRBD1 on 5 matching bases. TRBV23-1 is flagged as an ORF with uncertain function. This CDR3 comprises 12 residues. With 7 bases removed from V and 8 bases from J, the gap between germline ends came to 14 bases. The CDR3 reads CASTRVAGGYTF. The CDR3 region has the DNA TGCGCCAGCACCAGGGTGGCGGGCGGCTACACCTTC.

The chain couples TRBV2 to TRBJ1-2; 7 nucleotides agree with TRBD1. This CDR3 has 16 amino acids. J gave up 2 bases and V 6 bases, and 12 bases lay outside the gene matches. Germline-derived CDR1 and CDR2 are SNHLY and FYNNEI. The CDR3 here is CASRSGTEGLNYGYTF. The CDR3 nucleotides are TGTGCCAGCAGGTCCGGGACAGAGGGTTTGAACTATGGCTACACCTTC.

The chain links TRBV9 to TRBJ2-7, with 8 positions matching TRBD1. With V trimmed by 6 bases and J by 6 bases, 17 bases remained unmatched. The CDR3 totals 16 residues. Germline V lookup: CDR1 SGDLS, CDR2 YYNGEE. DNA of the CDR3: TGTGCCAGCAAACCTAAACCAAACAGGGGGACATGCGAGCAGTACTTC. Translated: CASKPKPNRGTCEQYF. The full variable domain, rest sourced from reference TRBV9 and TRBJ2-7, is DSGVTQTPKHLITATGQRVTLRCSPRSGDLSVYWYQQSLDQGLQFLIQYYNGEERAKGNILERFSAQQFPDLHSELNLSSLELGDSALYFCASKPKPNRGTCEQYFGPGTRLTVT.